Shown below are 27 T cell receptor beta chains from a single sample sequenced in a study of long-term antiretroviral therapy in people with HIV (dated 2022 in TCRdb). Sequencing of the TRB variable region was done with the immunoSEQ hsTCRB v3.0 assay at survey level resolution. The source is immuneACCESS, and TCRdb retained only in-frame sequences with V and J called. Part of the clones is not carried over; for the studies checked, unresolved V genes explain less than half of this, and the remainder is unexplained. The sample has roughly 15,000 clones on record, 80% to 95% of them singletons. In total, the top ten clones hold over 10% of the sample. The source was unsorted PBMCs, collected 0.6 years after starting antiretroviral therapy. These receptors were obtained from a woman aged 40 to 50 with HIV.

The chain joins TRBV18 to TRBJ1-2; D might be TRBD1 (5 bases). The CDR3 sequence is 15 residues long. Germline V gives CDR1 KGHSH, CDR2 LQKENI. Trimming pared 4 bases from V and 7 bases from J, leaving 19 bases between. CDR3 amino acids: CASSLPGLLLSGYTF. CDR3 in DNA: TGTGCCAGCTCACTTCCGGGACTACTTCTCTCTGGCTACACCTTC.

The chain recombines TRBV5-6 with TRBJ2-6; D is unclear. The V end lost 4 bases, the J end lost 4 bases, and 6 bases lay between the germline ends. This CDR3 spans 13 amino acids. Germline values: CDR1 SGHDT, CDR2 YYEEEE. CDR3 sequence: CASSPVGANVLTF. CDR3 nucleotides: TGTGCCAGCAGCCCCGTGGGGGCCAACGTCCTGACTTTC.

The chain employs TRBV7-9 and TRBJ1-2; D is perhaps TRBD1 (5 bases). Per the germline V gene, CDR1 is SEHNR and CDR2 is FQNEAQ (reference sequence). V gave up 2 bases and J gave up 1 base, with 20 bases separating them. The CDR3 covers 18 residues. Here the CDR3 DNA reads TGTGCCAGCAGCTTACCATCAAGGGGCAGGGAAGGTAACTATGGCTACACCTTC. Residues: CASSLPSRGREGNYGYTF.

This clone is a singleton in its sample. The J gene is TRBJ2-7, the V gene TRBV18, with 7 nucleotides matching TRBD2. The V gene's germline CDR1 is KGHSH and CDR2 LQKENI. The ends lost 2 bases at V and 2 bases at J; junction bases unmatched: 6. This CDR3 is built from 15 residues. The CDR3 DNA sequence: TGTGCCAGCTCACCAGCGGGGGTATCTCCCTACGAGCAGTACTTC. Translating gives CASSPAGVSPYEQYF. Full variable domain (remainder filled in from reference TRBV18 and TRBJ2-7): NAGVMQNPRHLVRRRGQEARLRCSPMKGHSHVYWYRQLPEEGLKFMVYLQKENIIDESGMPKERFSAEFPKEGPSILRIQQVVRGDSAAYFCASSPAGVSPYEQYFGPGTRLTVT.

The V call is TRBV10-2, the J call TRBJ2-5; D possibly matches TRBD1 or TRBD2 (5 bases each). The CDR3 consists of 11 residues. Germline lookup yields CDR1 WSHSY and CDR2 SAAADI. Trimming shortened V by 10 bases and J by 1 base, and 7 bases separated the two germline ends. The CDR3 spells CATGTQETQYF. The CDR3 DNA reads TGCGCCACCGGGACCCAAGAGACCCAGTACTTC.

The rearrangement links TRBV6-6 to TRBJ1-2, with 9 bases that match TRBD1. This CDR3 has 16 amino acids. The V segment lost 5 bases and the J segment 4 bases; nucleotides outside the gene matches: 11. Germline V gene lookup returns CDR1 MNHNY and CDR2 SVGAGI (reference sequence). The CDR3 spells CASSPSPGQGTYGYTF. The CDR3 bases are TGTGCCAGCAGTCCCTCGCCGGGACAGGGAACCTATGGCTACACCTTC.

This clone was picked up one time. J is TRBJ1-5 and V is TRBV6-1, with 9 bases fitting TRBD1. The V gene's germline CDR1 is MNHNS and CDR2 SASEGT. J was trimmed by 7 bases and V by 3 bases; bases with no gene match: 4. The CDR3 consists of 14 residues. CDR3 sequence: CASSEGQGQQPQHF. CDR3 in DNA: TGTGCCAGCAGTGAGGGACAGGGCCAACAGCCCCAGCATTTT.

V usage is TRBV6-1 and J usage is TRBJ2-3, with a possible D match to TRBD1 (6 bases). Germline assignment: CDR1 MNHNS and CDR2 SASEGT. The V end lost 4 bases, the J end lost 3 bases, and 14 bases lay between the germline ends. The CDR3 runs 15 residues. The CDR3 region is CASSVQDSETDTQYF. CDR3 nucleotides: TGTGCCAGCAGTGTCCAGGACAGTGAGACAGATACGCAGTATTTT.

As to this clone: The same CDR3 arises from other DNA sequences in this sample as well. For the CDR3, the DNA is TGCAGCGTTGAATTGAACACTGAAGCTTTCTTT. Its translation: CSVELNTEAFF. The rearrangement links TRBV29-1 to TRBJ1-1; D gene unclear. The germline V and J ends were trimmed by 2 bases and 0 bases, with 1 base remaining between them. The CDR3 totals 11 residues. Germline CDR1 and CDR2: SQVTM and ANQGSEA.

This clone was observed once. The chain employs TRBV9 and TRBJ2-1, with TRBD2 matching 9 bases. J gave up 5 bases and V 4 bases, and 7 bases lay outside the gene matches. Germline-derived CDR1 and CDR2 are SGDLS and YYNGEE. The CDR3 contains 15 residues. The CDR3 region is CASSSRGGLDNEQFF. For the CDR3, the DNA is TGTGCCAGCAGCTCGCGGGGGGGCCTGGACAATGAGCAGTTCTTC.

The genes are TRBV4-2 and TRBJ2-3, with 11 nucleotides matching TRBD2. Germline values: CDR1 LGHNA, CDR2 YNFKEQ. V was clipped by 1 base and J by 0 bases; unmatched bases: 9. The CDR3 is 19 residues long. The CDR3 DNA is TGTGCCAGCAGCCAAGTTGGCCTAGCGGGGGGCTACAGCACAGATACGCAGTATTTT. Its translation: CASSQVGLAGGYSTDTQYF.

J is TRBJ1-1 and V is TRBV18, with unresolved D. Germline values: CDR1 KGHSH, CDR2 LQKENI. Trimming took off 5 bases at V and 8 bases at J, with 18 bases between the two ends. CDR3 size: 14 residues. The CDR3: CASSSREGGWEAFF. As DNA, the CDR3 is TGTGCCAGCTCATCCCGGGAGGGTGGATGGGAAGCTTTCTTT.

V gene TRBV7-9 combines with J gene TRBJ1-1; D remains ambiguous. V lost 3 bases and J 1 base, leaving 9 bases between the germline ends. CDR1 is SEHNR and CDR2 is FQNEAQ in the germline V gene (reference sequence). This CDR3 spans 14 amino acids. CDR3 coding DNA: TGTGCCAGCAGCTTTTACGGAGGGAACACTGAAGCTTTCTTT. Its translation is CASSFYGGNTEAFF.

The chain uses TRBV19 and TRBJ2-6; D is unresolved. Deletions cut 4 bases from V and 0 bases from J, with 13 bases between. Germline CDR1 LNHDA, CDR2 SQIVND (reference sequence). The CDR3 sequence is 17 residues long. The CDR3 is CASSRGTVNSGANVLTF. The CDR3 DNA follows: TGTGCCAGTAGTAGGGGAACAGTGAACTCTGGGGCCAACGTCCTGACTTTC. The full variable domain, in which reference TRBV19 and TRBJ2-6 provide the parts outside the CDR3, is DGGITQSPKYLFRKEGQNVTLSCEQNLNHDAMYWYRQDPGQGLRLIYYSQIVNDFQKGDIAEGYSVSREKKESFPLTVTSAQKNPTAFYLCASSRGTVNSGANVLTFGAGSRLTVL.

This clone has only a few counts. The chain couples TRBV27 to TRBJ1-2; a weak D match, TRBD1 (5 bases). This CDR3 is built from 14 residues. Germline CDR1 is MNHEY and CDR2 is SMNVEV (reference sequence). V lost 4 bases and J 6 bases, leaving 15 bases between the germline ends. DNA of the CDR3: TGTGCCAGCAGTTCTCAGGGAACGGTGAATGGCTACACCTTC. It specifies CASSSQGTVNGYTF.

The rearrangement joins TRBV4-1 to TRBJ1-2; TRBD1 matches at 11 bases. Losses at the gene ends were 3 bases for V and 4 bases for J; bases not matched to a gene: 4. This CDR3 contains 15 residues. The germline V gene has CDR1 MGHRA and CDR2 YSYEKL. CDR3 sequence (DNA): TGCGCCAGCAGCCACGGACAGGGGGCAATCTATGGCTACACCTTC. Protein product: CASSHGQGAIYGYTF.

The CDR3 region is CASSDSIWSTYGYTF. The CDR3 DNA sequence: TGTGCCAGCAGTGACTCGATTTGGTCCACCTATGGCTACACCTTC. The rearrangement joins TRBV6-4 to TRBJ1-2; D gene unclear. This CDR3 is built from 15 residues. Germline values: CDR1 MRHNA, CDR2 SNTAGT. V was shortened by 0 bases and J by 4 bases, with 12 bases between the two germline ends.

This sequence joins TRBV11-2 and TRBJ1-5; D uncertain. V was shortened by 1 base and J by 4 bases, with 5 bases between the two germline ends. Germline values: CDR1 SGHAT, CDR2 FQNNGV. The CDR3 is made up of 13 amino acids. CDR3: CASSLGRNQPQHF. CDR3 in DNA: TGTGCCAGCAGCTTAGGCAGAAATCAGCCCCAGCATTTT.

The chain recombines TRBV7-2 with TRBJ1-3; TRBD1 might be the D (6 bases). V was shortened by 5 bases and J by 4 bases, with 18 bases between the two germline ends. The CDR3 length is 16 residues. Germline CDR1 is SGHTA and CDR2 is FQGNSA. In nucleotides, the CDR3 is TGTGCCAGCAGCCCGAAGGAGAGGGGGATCGGAAACACCATATATTTT. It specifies CASSPKERGIGNTIYF.

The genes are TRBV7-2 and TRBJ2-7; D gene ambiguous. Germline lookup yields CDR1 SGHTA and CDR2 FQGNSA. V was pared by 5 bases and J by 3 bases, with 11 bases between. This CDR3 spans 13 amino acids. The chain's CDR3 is CASSRELLYEQYF. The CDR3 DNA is TGTGCCAGCAGCCGCGAGTTACTCTACGAGCAGTACTTC.

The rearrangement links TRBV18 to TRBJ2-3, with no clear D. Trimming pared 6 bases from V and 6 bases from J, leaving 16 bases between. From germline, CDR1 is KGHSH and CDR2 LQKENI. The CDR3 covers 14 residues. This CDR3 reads CASSRRKLGDTQYF. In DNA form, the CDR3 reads TGTGCCAGCTCCCGGAGAAAACTCGGGGATACGCAGTATTTT. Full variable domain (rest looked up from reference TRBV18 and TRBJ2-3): NAGVMQNPRHLVRRRGQEARLRCSPMKGHSHVYWYRQLPEEGLKFMVYLQKENIIDESGMPKERFSAEFPKEGPSILRIQQVVRGDSAAYFCASSRRKLGDTQYFGPGTRLTVL.

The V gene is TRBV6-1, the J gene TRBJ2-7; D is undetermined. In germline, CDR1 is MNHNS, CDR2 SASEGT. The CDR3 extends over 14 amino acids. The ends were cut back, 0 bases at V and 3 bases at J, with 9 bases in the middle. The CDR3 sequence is CASSEAGDNYEQYF. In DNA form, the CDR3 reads TGTGCCAGCAGTGAAGCGGGCGACAACTACGAGCAGTACTTC.

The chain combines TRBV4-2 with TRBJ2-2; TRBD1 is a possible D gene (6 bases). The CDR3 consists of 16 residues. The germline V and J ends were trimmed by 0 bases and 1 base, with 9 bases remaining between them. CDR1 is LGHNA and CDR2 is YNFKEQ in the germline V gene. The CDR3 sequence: CASSQEGTQNTGELFF. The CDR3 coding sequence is TGTGCCAGCAGCCAAGAGGGGACACAGAACACCGGGGAGCTGTTTTTT.

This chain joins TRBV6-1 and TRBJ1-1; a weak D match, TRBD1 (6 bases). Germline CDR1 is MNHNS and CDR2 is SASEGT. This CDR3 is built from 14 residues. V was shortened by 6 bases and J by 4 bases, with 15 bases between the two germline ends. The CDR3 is CASSWTARATEAFF. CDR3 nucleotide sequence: TGTGCCAGCAGCTGGACAGCTAGGGCCACTGAAGCTTTCTTT.

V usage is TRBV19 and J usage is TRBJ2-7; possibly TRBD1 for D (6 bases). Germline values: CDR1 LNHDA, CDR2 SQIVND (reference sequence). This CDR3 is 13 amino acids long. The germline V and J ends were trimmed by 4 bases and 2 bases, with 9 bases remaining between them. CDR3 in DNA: TGTGCCAGTAGTACAAGGGGGACCTACGAGCAGTACTTC. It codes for CASSTRGTYEQYF.

The CDR3 DNA is TGTGCCAGCAGTTACTCGAAGGCAGGGGCGATTCAGCCCCAGCATTTT. Its protein is CASSYSKAGAIQPQHF. The chain is built from TRBV6-5 and TRBJ1-5; D possibly corresponds to TRBD1 (6 bases). Germline lookup yields CDR1 MNHEY and CDR2 SVGAGI. Trimming cost V 0 bases and J 6 bases, with 15 bases left between them. CDR3 length equals 16 residues.

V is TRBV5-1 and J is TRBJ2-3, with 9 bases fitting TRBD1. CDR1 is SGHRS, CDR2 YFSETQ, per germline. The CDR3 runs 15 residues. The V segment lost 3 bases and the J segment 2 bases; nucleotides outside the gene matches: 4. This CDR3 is CASSSGQGITDTQYF. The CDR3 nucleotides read TGCGCCAGCAGCTCTGGACAGGGGATCACAGATACGCAGTATTTT.